This TCR beta chain was recovered during a study of Graves' ophthalmopathy and Graves' hyperthyroidism. Study-wide background: Ahead of any treatment, peripheral blood was obtained at the initial diagnosis. Notes on the study in general: In separating ophthalmopathy from stable hyperthyroidism, a 13-signature model achieved roughly 87% sensitivity and 75% to 84% specificity.

At least ten counts were recorded for this clonotype. Its matching antigen is unknown. Germline is not matched at one junction end, which may reflect a read error. Ophthalmopathy cases showed moderate-to-severe activity, scoring CAS ≥3 and NOSPECS ≥4, with duration under 3 months. The evidence that diagnosis relied on was clinical symptoms, serum thyroxine, TRAb, thyroid ultrasound and orbital computed tomography. Amplification of TCR beta CDR3 regions used RNA transcripts. Investigators did first-round RT-PCR with HTBI primers, then second-round multiplex PCR. TCRdb processed the multiplex PCR reads anew with MiXCR; each CDR3 protein has one entry. The data hold 200,000 to 250,000 distinct CDR3 sequences, with over 25% observed a single time. The CDR3 extends over 13 amino acids. Germline values: CDR1 MNHNS, CDR2 SASEGT.

This sequence was found in a man over 45 with Graves' ophthalmopathy. The sequencing sample was made of peripheral blood. The V gene is TRBV6-1, the J gene TRBJ1-1, with D perhaps matching TRBD1 (5 bases). DNA for the CDR3: TGTGCCAGCAGAGAAGGGACGGGTAGTGAAGCTTTCTTT. Protein sequence: CASREGTGSEAFF.